Listed here are 12 T cell receptor beta chains from one sample, sequenced in a study of cytomegalovirus exposure and HLA in healthy donors. Primers for the PCR totalled 60 Vbeta and 13 Jbeta. Assay: immunoSEQ multiplex PCR; the TCRdb copy retains only in-frame clones and omits some. Here the sample spans about 170,000 clones, about 75% being singletons. Specimen: PBMCs. Receptors were obtained from a woman in her forties or fifties in good health and CMV-seropositive.

This chain uses TRBV4-1 with TRBJ1-5; maybe TRBD1 (6 bases). CDR3 length equals 17 residues. Germline V lookup: CDR1 MGHRA, CDR2 YSYEKL. Trimming pared 3 bases from V and 9 bases from J, leaving 24 bases between. The CDR3 loop is CASSQEPDRQSGRPQHF. Written as DNA, the CDR3 is TGCGCCAGCAGCCAGGAACCGGACAGACAGTCCGGTCGGCCCCAGCATTTT.

This clone has a handful of counts. The chain combines TRBV6-5 with TRBJ1-3, with TRBD1 identical over 7 bases. V gave up 0 bases and J gave up 4 bases; unmatched junction bases: 6. Germline CDR1 and CDR2: MNHEY and SVGAGI. This CDR3 has 16 amino acids. CDR3 amino acids: CASSYSKGAPGNTIYF. The CDR3 DNA reads TGTGCCAGCAGTTACTCGAAGGGGGCGCCAGGAAACACCATATATTTT.

J is TRBJ2-2 and V is TRBV2, with 8 bases aligning to TRBD1. The V gene's germline CDR1 is SNHLY and CDR2 FYNNEI. V was pared by 5 bases and J by 5 bases, with 4 bases of the junction left unmatched. This CDR3 comprises 14 residues. CDR3 nucleotides: TGTGCCAGCAGTTTGACAGGGGAGACCGGGGAGCTGTTTTTT. Protein sequence: CASSLTGETGELFF.

The chain combines TRBV5-8 with TRBJ2-5; TRBD1 matches at 8 bases. With 0 bases clipped from V and 4 bases from J, the junction kept 5 bases outside the gene matches. CDR1 is SGHTS, CDR2 YDEGEE, per germline. The CDR3 sequence is 15 residues long. The CDR3 nucleotides are TGTGCCAGCAGCTTGGGCTCGGACAGGGTAGAGACCCAGTACTTC. Its protein is CASSLGSDRVETQYF. The whole variable domain, remainder taken from reference TRBV5-8 and TRBJ2-5, is EAGVTQSPTHLIKTRGQQATLRCSPISGHTSVYWYQQALGLGLQFLLWYDEGEERNRGNFPPRFSGRQFPNYSSELNVNALELEDSALYLCASSLGSDRVETQYFGPGTRLLVL.

In its sample, this clone was seen a few times. The junction shows a germline mismatch at one end, possibly a read error. The chain recombines TRBV6-5 with TRBJ2-1; TRBD1 aligns across 11 bases. The CDR3 consists of 15 residues. The V gene's germline CDR1 is MNHEY and CDR2 SVGAGI. CDR3 DNA: TGTGCCATCAGTGGGACAGGGGGGTCCTACAATGAGCAGTTCTTC. This sequence encodes CAISGTGGSYNEQFF.

This chain links TRBV27 with TRBJ1-5; 9 bases match TRBD1. V lost 6 bases to trimming and J lost 4 bases; unmatched junction nucleotides: 7. This CDR3 is 15 amino acids long. CDR1 is MNHEY, CDR2 SMNVEV, per germline (reference sequence). The chain's CDR3 is CASRAGTGRNQPQHF. The CDR3 DNA reads TGTGCCAGCAGGGCCGGGACAGGGAGGAATCAGCCCCAGCATTTT.

The chain uses TRBV2 and TRBJ1-2; 7 bases are a match to TRBD1. Germline CDR1 SNHLY, CDR2 FYNNEI. This CDR3 has 13 residues. V shed 6 bases, J shed 9 bases, and the junction held 10 bases outside the gene matches. DNA for the CDR3: TGTGCCAGCAGCGACCGTCTACAGGGGCGCTACACCTTC. This encodes CASSDRLQGRYTF.

The V call is TRBV4-3, the J call TRBJ1-2, with 10 bases lining up with TRBD1. The CDR3 totals 14 residues. CDR1 and CDR2 (germline): LGHNA, YSLEER. J lost 2 bases, V lost 3 bases, and 0 bases had no gene match. CDR3 sequence reads: CASSQDRGNYGYTF. The CDR3 DNA reads TGCGCCAGCAGCCAGGACAGGGGGAACTATGGCTACACCTTC.

The J gene is TRBJ2-6, the V gene TRBV29-1; D ambiguous. V gave up 4 bases and J gave up 0 bases, with 7 bases separating them. CDR3 length: 14 amino acids. Germline CDR1 is SQVTM and CDR2 is ANQGSEA. CDR3 amino acids: CSVGQSSGANVLTF. The CDR3 nucleotides are TGCAGCGTTGGACAAAGCTCTGGGGCCAACGTCCTGACTTTC.

The chain couples TRBV6-6 to TRBJ2-5; tentative D call: TRBD1 (6 bases). The CDR3 is 14 amino acids. V lost 0 bases to trimming and J lost 3 bases, with 8 bases between them. The germline V gene has CDR1 MNHNY and CDR2 SVGAGI (reference sequence). The CDR3 loop reads CASSYSHREETQYF. CDR3 sequence (DNA): TGTGCCAGCAGTTACTCCCACAGGGAAGAGACCCAGTACTTC.

This chain uses TRBV6-1 with TRBJ2-1; D is possibly TRBD2 (6 bases). Trimming removed 0 bases from V and 2 bases from J, with 17 bases in between. Germline V gene sequence: CDR1 MNHNS, CDR2 SASEGT. The CDR3 is 18 amino acids. This CDR3 reads CASSEARGWGTPYNEQFF. CDR3 nucleotides: TGTGCCAGCAGTGAAGCCCGGGGGTGGGGGACCCCCTACAATGAGCAGTTCTTC.

This clone has just a few counts. The gene calls are TRBV7-2 and TRBJ2-7; D might be TRBD1 (7 bases). Germline values: CDR1 SGHTA, CDR2 FQGNSA. The V end lost 5 bases, the J end lost 7 bases, and 21 bases lay between the germline ends. The length of the CDR3 is 15 residues. CDR3 in amino acids: CASSQPTGAGSEQYF. In DNA form, the CDR3 reads TGTGCCAGCAGCCAACCCACAGGGGCCGGGAGTGAGCAGTACTTC. Full variable domain (rest looked up from reference TRBV7-2 and TRBJ2-7): GAGVSQSPSNKVTEKGKDVELRCDPISGHTALYWYRQSLGQGLEFLIYFQGNSAPDKSGLPSDRFSAERTGGSVSTLTIQRTQQEDSAVYLCASSQPTGAGSEQYFGPGTRLTVT.